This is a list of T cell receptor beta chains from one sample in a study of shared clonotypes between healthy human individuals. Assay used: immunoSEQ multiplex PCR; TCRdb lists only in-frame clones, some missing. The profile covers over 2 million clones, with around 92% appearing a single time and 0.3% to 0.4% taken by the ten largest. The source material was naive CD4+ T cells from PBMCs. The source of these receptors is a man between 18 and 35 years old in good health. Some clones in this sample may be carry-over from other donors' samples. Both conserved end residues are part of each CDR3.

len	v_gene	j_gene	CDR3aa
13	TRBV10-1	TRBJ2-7	CASSLAVSYEQYF
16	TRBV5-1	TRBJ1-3	CASSLAGVKYGNTIYF
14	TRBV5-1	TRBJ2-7	CASSFGQVYYEQYF
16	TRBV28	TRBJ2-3	CASSSLGQGSTDTQYF
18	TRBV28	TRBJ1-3	CASSPPGTGVTVGNTIYF
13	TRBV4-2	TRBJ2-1	CASSPGLAYEQFF
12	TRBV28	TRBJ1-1	CASSLVRSEAFF
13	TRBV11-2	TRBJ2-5	CASSLWRQETQYF
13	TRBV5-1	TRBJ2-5	CASSLSPQETQYF
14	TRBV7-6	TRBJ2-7	CASSPGTSAGEQYF
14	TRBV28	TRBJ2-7	CASSSTRQANEQYF
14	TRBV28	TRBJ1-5	CASSSRQGAQPQHF
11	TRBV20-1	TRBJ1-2	CSARYSYGYTF
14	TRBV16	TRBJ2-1	CASSQAGGPGEQFF
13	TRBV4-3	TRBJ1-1	CASSQEINTEAFF
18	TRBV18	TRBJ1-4	CASSRVSWRATTNEKLFF
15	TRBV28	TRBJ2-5	CAGSLVGQTGETQYF
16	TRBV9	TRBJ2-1	CASSAGGLAPYNEQFF
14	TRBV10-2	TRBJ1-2	CASRLDRLNYGYTF
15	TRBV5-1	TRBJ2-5	CASSLKAGGQETQYF
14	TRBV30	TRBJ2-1	CAWTGGSSYNEQFF
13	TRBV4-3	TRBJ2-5	CASSPGRGETQYF
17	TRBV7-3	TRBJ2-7	CASSPGGGQGSRYEQYF
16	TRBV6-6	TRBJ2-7	CASSYGSAGSSYEQYF
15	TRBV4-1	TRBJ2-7	CASSLRGPGPYEQYF
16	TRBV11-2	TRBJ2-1	CASSSRLAGAYNEQFF
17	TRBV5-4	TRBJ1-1	CASSLGQGTIMNTEAFF
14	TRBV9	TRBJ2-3	CASSGQLQTDTQYF
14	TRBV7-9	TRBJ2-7	CASSLAGGRSEQYF
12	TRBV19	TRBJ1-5	CASVDRGQPQHF
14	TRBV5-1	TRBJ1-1	CASTRTGENTEAFF
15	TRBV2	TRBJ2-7	CASSGLAGASYEQYF
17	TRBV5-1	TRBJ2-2	CASSLGDTVTNTGELFF
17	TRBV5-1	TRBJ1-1	CASRTRDRGSMDTEAFF
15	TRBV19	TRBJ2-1	CASGLAPSSYNEQFF
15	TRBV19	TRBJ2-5	CASSFTWGQGETQYF
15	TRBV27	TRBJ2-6	CASLQGGAGANVLTF
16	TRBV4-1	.	CASSQASSGRPYEQYF
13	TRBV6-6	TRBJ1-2	CASSYGAGSGYTF
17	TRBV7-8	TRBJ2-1	CASSKRPGTSGHNEQFF
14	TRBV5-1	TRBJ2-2	CASSLGGDTGELFF
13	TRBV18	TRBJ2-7	CASSHGAQNEQYF
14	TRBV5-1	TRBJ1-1	CASSLGPLNTEAFF
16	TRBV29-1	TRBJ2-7	CSVGGLAGGRTYEQYF
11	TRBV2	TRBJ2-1	CASSREGITLF